Each of the 15 T cell receptor beta chains below was sequenced from the same sample in a study of blood T cell repertoires in COVID-19. Libraries were prepared by immunoSEQ multiplex PCR; TCRdb keeps only in-frame clonotypes and omits some of them. The sample lists about 360,000 clones; about 90% were seen once. Sequencing used PBMCs or T cells enriched from blood (not recorded which). The source is a man aged 40-49 years in a cohort exposed to, infected with or recovered from COVID-19 (not recorded which).

The chain joins TRBV3-1 (or the pseudogene TRBV3-2) to TRBJ1-1; the match to TRBD1 covers 7 bases. The trim removed 5 bases at V and 2 bases at J, leaving 5 bases unmatched. Germline V gene data show CDR1 as LGHDT and CDR2 as YNNKEL (reference sequence). The CDR3 is 14 residues long. CDR3 protein: CASSRQGGNTEAFF. Here the CDR3 DNA reads TGTGCCAGCAGCAGACAGGGAGGAAACACTGAAGCTTTCTTT.

This sequence joins TRBV7-2 and TRBJ1-1, with 7 bases that match TRBD1. Unmatched junction bases numbered 15, after V lost 5 bases and J lost 6 bases. Germline loops: CDR1 SGHTA, CDR2 FQGNSA. This CDR3 is built from 16 residues. CDR3 nucleotide sequence: TGTGCCAGCAGCACCAGGACAGGAAGGGGACTGGCTGAAGCTTTCTTT. This sequence encodes CASSTRTGRGLAEAFF. Together with reference TRBV7-2 and TRBJ1-1, the CDR3 gives the full variable domain: GAGVSQSPSNKVTEKGKDVELRCDPISGHTALYWYRQSLGQGLEFLIYFQGNSAPDKSGLPSDRFSAERTGGSVSTLTIQRTQQEDSAVYLCASSTRTGRGLAEAFFGQGTRLTVV.

V gene TRBV2 combines with J gene TRBJ2-7; D might be TRBD2 (5 bases). The CDR3 length is 13 residues. V lost 6 bases to trimming and J lost 2 bases, with 11 bases between them. The V gene's germline CDR1 is SNHLY and CDR2 FYNNEI. For the CDR3, the DNA is TGTGCCAGCAGGAGGGCCATGGCCTACGAGCAGTACTTC. Its protein product is CASRRAMAYEQYF. Full variable domain (rest looked up from reference TRBV2 and TRBJ2-7): EPEVTQTPSHQVTQMGQEVILRCVPISNHLYFYWYRQILGQKVEFLVSFYNNEISEKSEIFDDQFSVERPDGSNFTLKIRSTKLEDSAMYFCASRRAMAYEQYFGPGTRLTVT.

The rearrangement links TRBV18 to TRBJ2-7; 9 bases map to TRBD1. Germline trimming cut 4 bases from V and 2 bases from J; bases unmatched to any gene: 6. The CDR3 is 15 residues long. Germline V gene data show CDR1 as KGHSH and CDR2 as LQKENI. For the CDR3, the DNA is TGTGCCAGCTCACTCACCCGGGACAGGGCCTACGAGCAGTACTTC. Its protein product is CASSLTRDRAYEQYF.

This chain connects TRBV3-1 (or the pseudogene TRBV3-2) to TRBJ2-1; D is uncertain. The CDR3 extends over 15 amino acids. The germline gives CDR1 LGHDT, CDR2 YNNKEL (reference sequence). V gave up 1 base and J gave up 0 bases, with 7 bases separating them. CDR3 residues: CASSQGPGSYNEQFF. CDR3 nucleotides: TGTGCCAGCAGCCAAGGTCCCGGCTCCTACAATGAGCAGTTCTTC.

The rearrangement uses TRBV7-9 and TRBJ2-7, with a possible D match to TRBD2 (6 bases). The CDR3 runs to 16 residues. V lost 2 bases to trimming and J lost 5 bases, with 19 bases between them. Germline V gene sequence: CDR1 SEHNR, CDR2 FQNEAQ (reference sequence). The CDR3 spells CASSLLGSRRGNEQYF. For the CDR3, the DNA is TGTGCCAGCAGCTTACTCGGGAGCCGCCGGGGGAACGAGCAGTACTTC.

CDR3 in amino acids: CASIGGATNEKLFF. The CDR3 DNA is TGTGCCAGTATAGGGGGGGCGACTAATGAAAAACTGTTTTTT. The chain carries TRBV19 and TRBJ1-4; D is possibly TRBD1 (6 bases). Germline-derived CDR1 and CDR2 are LNHDA and SQIVND (reference sequence). The V end lost 7 bases, the J end lost 2 bases, and 11 bases lay between the germline ends. The CDR3 extends over 14 amino acids.

The chain joins TRBV6-5 to TRBJ2-2, with D perhaps matching TRBD2 (5 bases). The CDR3 covers 15 residues. CDR1 and CDR2 from the germline V gene are MNHEY and SVGAGI. V was shortened by 6 bases and J by 2 bases, with 13 bases between the two germline ends. DNA of the CDR3: TGTGCCAGCAGGGCCAGGAGCGGAAACACCGGGGAGCTGTTTTTT. This encodes CASRARSGNTGELFF.

The chain uses TRBV5-1 and TRBJ2-3; TRBD2 agrees at 8 bases. This CDR3 comprises 15 residues. V was clipped by 0 bases and J by 2 bases; unmatched bases: 2. Germline CDR1 is SGHRS and CDR2 is YFSETQ. The CDR3: CASSLVAGFTDTQYF. CDR3 DNA sequence: TGCGCCAGCAGCTTGGTAGCGGGATTCACAGATACGCAGTATTTT. The full variable domain, with the rest looked up from reference TRBV5-1 and TRBJ2-3, is KAGVTQTPRYLIKTRGQQVTLSCSPISGHRSVSWYQQTPGQGLQFLFEYFSETQRNKGNFPGRFSGRQFSNSRSEMNVSTLELGDSALYLCASSLVAGFTDTQYFGPGTRLTVL.

The CDR3: CASSEGTTLQAFF. The CDR3 DNA reads as TGTGCCAGCAGTGAAGGGACAACCTTACAGGCTTTCTTT. This chain joins TRBV2 and TRBJ1-1, with TRBD1 as a possible D gene (5 bases). V was shortened by 1 base and J by 11 bases, with 14 bases between the two germline ends. Germline assignment: CDR1 SNHLY and CDR2 FYNNEI. This CDR3 has 13 amino acids.

The chain combines TRBV19 with TRBJ1-6; D may be TRBD1 (5 bases). The V gene lost 3 bases and the J gene lost 7 bases, with 10 bases spanning the gap. The CDR3 sequence is 14 residues long. Looked up from germline, CDR1 is LNHDA and CDR2 is SQIVND (reference sequence). CDR3 DNA sequence: TGTGCCAGTAGTATCAGCCAGGGAAATTCACCCCTCCACTTT. This codes for CASSISQGNSPLHF.

This clone was seen only once. The chain links TRBV6-5 to TRBJ2-7; 11 bases line up with TRBD1. The CDR3 covers 15 residues. Trimming took 5 bases from V and 4 from J; bases not matched to a gene: 7. Germline CDR1 and CDR2: MNHEY and SVGAGI. Here the CDR3 DNA reads TGTGCCAGCAGTCTCCGGACAGGGGGCGATTACGAGCAGTACTTC. Translating it yields CASSLRTGGDYEQYF.

CDR3: CATSTGTGEGGYTF. The CDR3 nucleotides read TGTGCCACCAGCACCGGGACAGGGGAAGGTGGCTACACCTTC. J is TRBJ1-2 and V is TRBV15; TRBD1 aligns across 10 bases. There are 14 residues in the CDR3. V dropped 4 bases and J dropped 7; count of bases not matched to a gene: 6. Per germline, CDR1 LNHNV and CDR2 YYDKDF (reference sequence).

A word on this clone: The identical CDR3 is also encoded by other nucleotide sequences in the sample. V gene TRBV19 combines with J gene TRBJ2-6; tentatively, D is TRBD1 (5 bases). Trimming stripped 5 bases from V and 4 bases from J, with 9 bases between. The CDR3 spans 14 residues. Germline V gene lookup returns CDR1 LNHDA and CDR2 SQIVND (reference sequence). The CDR3 nucleotides are TGTGCCAGTAGTCAGGGCCCCGGGGCCAACGTCCTGACTTTC. It codes for CASSQGPGANVLTF.

CDR3 DNA: TGTGCCAGCAGCTTGGATCCGCAGGGGAACACTGAAGCTTTCTTT. Protein product: CASSLDPQGNTEAFF. The chain is built from TRBV5-4 and TRBJ1-1, with D tentatively TRBD1 (5 bases). V was cut by 0 bases and J by 1 base, with 10 bases left in between. The CDR3 spans 15 residues. The germline V gene encodes CDR1 SGHNT and CDR2 YYREEE (reference sequence).